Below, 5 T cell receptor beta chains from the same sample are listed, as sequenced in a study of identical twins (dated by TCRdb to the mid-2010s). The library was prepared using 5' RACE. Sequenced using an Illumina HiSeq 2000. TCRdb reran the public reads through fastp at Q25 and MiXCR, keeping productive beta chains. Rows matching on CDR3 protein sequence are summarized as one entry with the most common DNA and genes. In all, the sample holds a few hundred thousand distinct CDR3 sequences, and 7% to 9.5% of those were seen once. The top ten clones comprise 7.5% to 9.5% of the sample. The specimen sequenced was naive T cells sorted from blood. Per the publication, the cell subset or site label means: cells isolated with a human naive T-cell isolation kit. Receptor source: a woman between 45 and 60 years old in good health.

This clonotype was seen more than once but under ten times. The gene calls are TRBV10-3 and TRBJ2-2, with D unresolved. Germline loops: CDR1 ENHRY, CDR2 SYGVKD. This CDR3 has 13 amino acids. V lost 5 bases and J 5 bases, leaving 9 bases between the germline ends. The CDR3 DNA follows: TGTGCCATCAGTCTCGGAGCGACCGGGGAGCTGTTTTTT. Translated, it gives CAISLGATGELFF.

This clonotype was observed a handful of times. The CDR3 DNA sequence: TGTGCCAGCAGCTTAGTGGAGGGTGTCCCTAATGAGCAGTTCTTC. This translates into CASSLVEGVPNEQFF. The rearrangement links TRBV7-9 to TRBJ2-1; D is possibly TRBD2 (6 bases). The CDR3 is 15 residues long. Per germline, CDR1 SEHNR and CDR2 FQNEAQ (reference sequence). V was pared by 1 base and J by 7 bases, with 14 bases between.

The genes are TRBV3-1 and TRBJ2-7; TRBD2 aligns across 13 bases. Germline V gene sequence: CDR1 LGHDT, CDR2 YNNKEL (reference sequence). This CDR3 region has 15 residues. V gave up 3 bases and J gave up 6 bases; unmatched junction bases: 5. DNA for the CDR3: TGTGCCAGCAGCCAGCGACTAGCGGGAGGAGGCGAGCAGTACTTC. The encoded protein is CASSQRLAGGGEQYF.

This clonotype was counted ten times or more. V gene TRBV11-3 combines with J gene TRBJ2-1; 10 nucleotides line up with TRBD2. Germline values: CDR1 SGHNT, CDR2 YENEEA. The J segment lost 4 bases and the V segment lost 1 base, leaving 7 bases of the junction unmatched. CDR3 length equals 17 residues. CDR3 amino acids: CASSLGSGTSVYNEQFF. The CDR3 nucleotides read TGTGCCAGCAGCTTAGGTTCCGGGACTAGCGTTTACAATGAGCAGTTCTTC.

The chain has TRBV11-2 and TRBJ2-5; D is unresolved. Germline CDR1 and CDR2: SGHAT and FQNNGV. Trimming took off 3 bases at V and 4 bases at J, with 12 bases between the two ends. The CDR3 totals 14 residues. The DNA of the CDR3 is TGTGCCAGCAGCTTGATGTCGAGAGTAGAGACCCAGTACTTC. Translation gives CASSLMSRVETQYF.